Listed below are T cell receptor beta chains from one sample, sequenced in a study of cytomegalovirus exposure and HLA in healthy donors. TCRdb keeps only in-frame clones here, not all; method: immunoSEQ multiplex PCR. This sample yields 91,000 or so clones, of which roughly 72% are seen a single time; 5.3% belongs to the top ten. The source material was PBMCs. These receptors came from a man aged 25 to 40 in good health and CMV-seropositive. Both conserved end residues are part of each CDR3. The order of the fields is clone size, V gene, J gene, D gene, CDR3 DNA, CDR3 protein. D genes are given only for firm matches. Clone size appears in some rows only: once, few, many, or a class for an expanded clone.

abundance: few
v_gene: TRBV7-2
j_gene: TRBJ2-1
d_gene: TRBD2
CDR3nt: TGTGCCAGCAGCTATCCGGGACTAGCGGGAGGGAATGAGCAGTTCTTC
CDR3aa: CASSYPGLAGGNEQFF

abundance: .
v_gene: TRBV2
j_gene: TRBJ2-4
d_gene: .
CDR3nt: TGTGCCAGCAGTGAAATGGGGCGTCGGTACTTC
CDR3aa: CASSEMGRRYF

abundance: .
v_gene: TRBV5-1
j_gene: TRBJ2-4
d_gene: TRBD2
CDR3nt: TGCGCCAGCAGCTCCGGAACTAGCGGGGGGGCGAAGCGGCAAAACATTCAGTACTTC
CDR3aa: CASSSGTSGGAKRQNIQYF

abundance: .
v_gene: TRBV19
j_gene: TRBJ1-1
d_gene: .
CDR3nt: TGTGCCAGTAGTGTCAGGGGCCCGACGGGCACTGAAGCTTTCTTT
CDR3aa: CASSVRGPTGTEAFF

abundance: once
v_gene: TRBV4-1
j_gene: TRBJ1-4
d_gene: .
CDR3nt: TGCGCCAGCAGCAACAGGGACGCCGGTGAAAAACTGTTTTTT
CDR3aa: CASSNRDAGEKLFF

abundance: few
v_gene: TRBV28
j_gene: TRBJ2-5
d_gene: .
CDR3nt: TGTGCCAGCAGTTCTTGGACTCGTCAAGAGACCCAGTACTTC
CDR3aa: CASSSWTRQETQYF

abundance: .
v_gene: TRBV30
j_gene: TRBJ2-7
d_gene: .
CDR3nt: TGTGCCTGGAGTGTACAGGGTGGCGAGGAGCAGTACTTC
CDR3aa: CAWSVQGGEEQYF

abundance: .
v_gene: TRBV30
j_gene: TRBJ1-2
d_gene: .
CDR3nt: TGTGCCTTGGAGATAGGGGCCGGCCGCTACACCTTC
CDR3aa: CALEIGAGRYTF

abundance: .
v_gene: TRBV19
j_gene: TRBJ2-1
d_gene: .
CDR3nt: TGTGCCAGTAGTCCCGGACAGTTCCCTGGGGAGCAGTTCTTC
CDR3aa: CASSPGQFPGEQFF

abundance: .
v_gene: TRBV7-3
j_gene: TRBJ2-3
d_gene: .
CDR3nt: TGTGCCAGCAGCTTACACTATACAGATACGCAGTATTTT
CDR3aa: CASSLHYTDTQYF

abundance: few
v_gene: TRBV10-3
j_gene: TRBJ1-1
d_gene: .
CDR3nt: TGTGCCATCAGTGCCATGGGAGGGAACACTGAAGCTTTCTTT
CDR3aa: CAISAMGGNTEAFF

abundance: .
v_gene: TRBV25-1
j_gene: TRBJ1-5
d_gene: .
CDR3nt: TGTGCCAGCAGTGAAGGGGGCGTGGGCAATCAGCCCCAGCATTTT
CDR3aa: CASSEGGVGNQPQHF

abundance: .
v_gene: TRBV6-1
j_gene: TRBJ2-5
d_gene: .
CDR3nt: TGTGCCAGCAGTCAGGACTGGGAAGAGACCCAGTACTTC
CDR3aa: CASSQDWEETQYF

abundance: .
v_gene: TRBV7-6
j_gene: TRBJ2-1
d_gene: .
CDR3nt: TGTGCCAGCAGCTTATTGGGAGGTGATGAGCAGTTCTTC
CDR3aa: CASSLLGGDEQFF

abundance: .
v_gene: TRBV14
j_gene: TRBJ2-1
d_gene: TRBD2
CDR3nt: TGTGCCAGCAGTATCCTAGCGGGGTCGATCAATGAGCAGTTCTTC
CDR3aa: CASSILAGSINEQFF

abundance: few
v_gene: TRBV19
j_gene: TRBJ1-5
d_gene: .
CDR3nt: TGTGCCAGTAGTCCGAGACAGGTACCTCGGCGGGTAAAAGATCAGCCCCAGCATTTT
CDR3aa: CASSPRQVPRRVKDQPQHF

abundance: few
v_gene: TRBV29-1
j_gene: TRBJ2-7
d_gene: .
CDR3nt: TGCAGCGTTGAAGCTTGGGGCGCACCTAACGAGCAGTACTTC
CDR3aa: CSVEAWGAPNEQYF

abundance: few
v_gene: TRBV20-1
j_gene: TRBJ1-1
d_gene: .
CDR3nt: TGCAGAGCAGGGTCTAACACTGAAGCTTTCTTT
CDR3aa: CRAGSNTEAFF

abundance: .
v_gene: TRBV19
j_gene: TRBJ2-3
d_gene: TRBD2
CDR3nt: TGTGCCTCAAGCACTGGACTAGCGGTGAGCACAGATACGCAGTATTTT
CDR3aa: CASSTGLAVSTDTQYF

abundance: .
v_gene: TRBV7-2
j_gene: TRBJ1-1
d_gene: .
CDR3nt: TGTGCCAGCAGCTTATTGTCAGGGGCGAACACTGAAGCTTTCTTT
CDR3aa: CASSLLSGANTEAFF

abundance: .
v_gene: TRBV7-2
j_gene: TRBJ2-7
d_gene: TRBD2
CDR3nt: TGTGCCAGCAGCTTCAGGACTAGCGGCTCCTACGAGCAGTACTTC
CDR3aa: CASSFRTSGSYEQYF

abundance: few
v_gene: TRBV27
j_gene: TRBJ2-1
d_gene: TRBD1
CDR3nt: TGTGCCAGCAGTTTGCGGGACAGGGGGCGCGCAGGGCAGTTCTTC
CDR3aa: CASSLRDRGRAGQFF

abundance: .
v_gene: TRBV28
j_gene: TRBJ1-5
d_gene: .
CDR3nt: TGTGCCAGCAGTTTTCTGGGAGAACAGCCCCAGCATTTT
CDR3aa: CASSFLGEQPQHF

abundance: .
v_gene: TRBV6-5
j_gene: TRBJ1-2
d_gene: TRBD1
CDR3nt: TGTGCCACCTATGGGACAGGGAACTATGGCTACACCTTC
CDR3aa: CATYGTGNYGYTF

abundance: .
v_gene: TRBV5-1
j_gene: TRBJ2-1
d_gene: TRBD2
CDR3nt: TGCGCCAGCAGCTGGGGGATACTAGCGGGAGGGCCTTCCTACAATGAGCAGTTCTTC
CDR3aa: CASSWGILAGGPSYNEQFF

abundance: .
v_gene: TRBV2
j_gene: TRBJ1-2
d_gene: TRBD1
CDR3nt: TGTGCCAGCAGTGAAATGACAGGGAGTCCTATAGGCTACACCTTC
CDR3aa: CASSEMTGSPIGYTF

abundance: .
v_gene: TRBV6-1
j_gene: TRBJ1-5
d_gene: .
CDR3nt: TGTGCCAGCAGTCTATGGGAGGGGAATCAGCCCCAGCATTTT
CDR3aa: CASSLWEGNQPQHF

abundance: .
v_gene: TRBV19
j_gene: TRBJ2-5
d_gene: .
CDR3nt: TGTGCCAGTAGTGGAGGCCAAGAGACCCAGTACTTC
CDR3aa: CASSGGQETQYF

abundance: .
v_gene: TRBV7-9
j_gene: TRBJ1-2
d_gene: .
CDR3nt: TGTTCCAGCAGCTTAGGTTGGGAGGGCTACACCTTC
CDR3aa: CSSSLGWEGYTF

abundance: .
v_gene: TRBV27
j_gene: TRBJ1-1
d_gene: TRBD1
CDR3nt: TGTGCCAGCAGCCCGGGCGGGACAGGGGCTCCTAGGACTGAAGCTTTCTTT
CDR3aa: CASSPGGTGAPRTEAFF

abundance: .
v_gene: TRBV6-5
j_gene: TRBJ1-2
d_gene: .
CDR3nt: TGTGCCAGCAGTTACGACAATAACTATGGCTACACCTTC
CDR3aa: CASSYDNNYGYTF

abundance: few
v_gene: TRBV28
j_gene: TRBJ1-5
d_gene: .
CDR3nt: TGTGCCAGCAGTTTCCCCCGGGACAACAATCAGCCCCAGCATTTT
CDR3aa: CASSFPRDNNQPQHF

abundance: .
v_gene: TRBV5-1
j_gene: TRBJ2-7
d_gene: .
CDR3nt: TGCGCCAGCAGCTGGGCTCAGGGGTACGAGCAGTACTTC
CDR3aa: CASSWAQGYEQYF

abundance: .
v_gene: TRBV2
j_gene: TRBJ2-5
d_gene: .
CDR3nt: TGTGCCAGCAGTGAATCGTTGGGCAGAGAGACCCAGTACTTC
CDR3aa: CASSESLGRETQYF

abundance: .
v_gene: TRBV18
j_gene: TRBJ2-3
d_gene: TRBD1
CDR3nt: TGTGCCAGCTCACCATCTCCGGGACAGGGGGCAACAGATACGCAGTATTTT
CDR3aa: CASSPSPGQGATDTQYF

abundance: .
v_gene: TRBV7-2
j_gene: TRBJ1-2
d_gene: TRBD1
CDR3nt: TGTGCCACCTCACAGGGGAGTTTTAAGGGCTACACCTTC
CDR3aa: CATSQGSFKGYTF

abundance: .
v_gene: TRBV5-6
j_gene: TRBJ1-1
d_gene: .
CDR3nt: TGTGCCAGCAGCTTGGCCGGAGGGGGGGGGATGAACACTGAAGCTTTCTTT
CDR3aa: CASSLAGGGGMNTEAFF

abundance: .
v_gene: TRBV6-5
j_gene: TRBJ1-1
d_gene: .
CDR3nt: TGTGCCAGCAGCCCTGTCGCTGGGGCCACTGAAGCTTTCTTT
CDR3aa: CASSPVAGATEAFF